One T cell receptor (beta chain) is described in this entry. Repertoires were generated with immunoSEQ multiplex PCR, while TCRdb's copy carries only in-frame clones and drops some. In the table there are around 70,000 clones, about 92% of which are singletons. The record originates from a study of T cell changes during pregnancy in multiple sclerosis. This CDR3 comprises 15 residues. Germline CDR1 and CDR2: MDHEN and SYDVKM. The ends lost 4 bases at V and 2 bases at J; junction bases unmatched: 5. The sample consisted of peripheral blood, taken after pregnancy. This rearrangement joins TRBV28 to TRBJ1-3, with TRBD1 identical over 7 bases. This clonotype originated in a female donor with multiple sclerosis, enrolled in a pregnancy study. The CDR3 DNA follows: TGTGCCAGCAGTTCCTTGACAGGGCCTGGAAACACCATATATTTT. Translated, it gives CASSSLTGPGNTIYF.